Listed below are T cell receptor beta chains from one sample, sequenced in a study of long-term antiretroviral therapy in people with HIV. TCRdb's table, derived via immunoSEQ multiplex PCR, lists solely in-frame clones and lacks some. The sample lists about 25,000 clones, around 79% occurring once. Sequencing was performed on unsorted PBMCs, taken 1.2 years after starting antiretroviral therapy. The receptors were sampled from a woman aged 40 to 50 with HIV. Both conserved end residues are part of each CDR3. The order of the fields is J gene, V gene, clone size, D gene, CDR3 DNA, CDR3 protein. The D gene is left open where the match is weak. Size is stated for part of the rows, as once, few or many counts, or as a class when the clone is expanded.

j_gene: TRBJ2-1; v_gene: TRBV4-2; abundance: -; d_gene: TRBD1; CDR3nt: TGTGCCAGCAGCCAAACTTGGGGGACAGACAATGAGCAGTTCTTC; CDR3aa: CASSQTWGTDNEQFF
j_gene: TRBJ2-7; v_gene: TRBV18; abundance: -; d_gene: TRBD1; CDR3nt: TGTGCCAGCTCACAAGGACAGGCCCCTACAGAGCAGTACTTC; CDR3aa: CASSQGQAPTEQYF
j_gene: TRBJ1-5; v_gene: TRBV12-5; abundance: -; d_gene: TRBD1; CDR3nt: TGTGCTAGTGGTCGGACAGGGGATAGACAGCCCCAGCATTTT; CDR3aa: CASGRTGDRQPQHF
j_gene: TRBJ2-7; v_gene: TRBV6-1; abundance: -; d_gene: -; CDR3nt: TGTGCCAGCAGTGAGGAGGGACCGACCTACGAGCAGTACTTC; CDR3aa: CASSEEGPTYEQYF
j_gene: TRBJ2-3; v_gene: TRBV6-5; abundance: -; d_gene: -; CDR3nt: TGTGCCAGCAGTAAACAAACAGATACGCAGTATTTT; CDR3aa: CASSKQTDTQYF
j_gene: TRBJ1-3; v_gene: TRBV12-5; abundance: few; d_gene: -; CDR3nt: TGTGCTAGTGGCCGCGACTTCGAAACCATATATTTT; CDR3aa: CASGRDFETIYF
j_gene: TRBJ1-6; v_gene: TRBV4-3; abundance: -; d_gene: -; CDR3nt: TGCGCCAGCAGCCAGGACAGTTCCTATAATTCACCCCTCCACTTT; CDR3aa: CASSQDSSYNSPLHF
j_gene: TRBJ2-5; v_gene: TRBV4-1; abundance: -; d_gene: -; CDR3nt: TGCGCCAGCAGCCACGCAGGGGGGCTTTACCAAGAGACCCAGTACTTC; CDR3aa: CASSHAGGLYQETQYF
j_gene: TRBJ1-1; v_gene: TRBV2; abundance: few; d_gene: -; CDR3nt: TGTGCCAGCAGTGAAGTGGAGGACGAAGCTTTCTTT; CDR3aa: CASSEVEDEAFF
j_gene: TRBJ1-1; v_gene: TRBV28; abundance: -; d_gene: -; CDR3nt: TGTGCCAGCGGTTCTCGCGCGGGGATGACTGAAGCTTTCTTT; CDR3aa: CASGSRAGMTEAFF
j_gene: TRBJ2-1; v_gene: TRBV19; abundance: -; d_gene: -; CDR3nt: TGTGCCAGTAGTACCCTGACTAGTCTCAATTACAATGAGCAGTTCTTC; CDR3aa: CASSTLTSLNYNEQFF
j_gene: TRBJ1-4; v_gene: TRBV6-1; abundance: -; d_gene: TRBD1; CDR3nt: TGTGCCAGCAGCGTGGGACAGGGGGCTGAAAAACTGTTTTTT; CDR3aa: CASSVGQGAEKLFF
j_gene: TRBJ1-1; v_gene: TRBV7-8; abundance: -; d_gene: -; CDR3nt: TGTGCCAGCAGCCTCCTAGGGGGGGGGCTGAGCACTGAAGCTTTCTTT; CDR3aa: CASSLLGGGLSTEAFF
j_gene: TRBJ2-2; v_gene: TRBV7-9; abundance: -; d_gene: TRBD2; CDR3nt: TGTGCCAGCTCCGGACTAGCGGACCTCACCGGGGAGCTGTTTTTT; CDR3aa: CASSGLADLTGELFF
j_gene: TRBJ1-1; v_gene: TRBV30; abundance: -; d_gene: -; CDR3nt: TGTGCCTGGAGAGCAGGGTTACGCACTGAAGCTTTCTTT; CDR3aa: CAWRAGLRTEAFF
j_gene: TRBJ1-1; v_gene: TRBV2; abundance: few; d_gene: -; CDR3nt: TGTGCCAGCACTAGACTGCTGAACACTGAAGCTTTCTTT; CDR3aa: CASTRLLNTEAFF
j_gene: TRBJ2-3; v_gene: TRBV18; abundance: -; d_gene: TRBD1; CDR3nt: TGTGCCAGCTCACCTGTGGGACAGGGAACAGATACGCAGTATTTT; CDR3aa: CASSPVGQGTDTQYF
j_gene: TRBJ1-1; v_gene: TRBV7-9; abundance: -; d_gene: -; CDR3nt: TGTGCCAGCAGCTTTGGCGACACAGCTAACACTGAAGCTTTCTTT; CDR3aa: CASSFGDTANTEAFF
j_gene: TRBJ2-1; v_gene: TRBV11-3; abundance: -; d_gene: -; CDR3nt: TGTGCCAGCAGCTTAGATGATGGTAATGAGCAGTTCTTC; CDR3aa: CASSLDDGNEQFF
j_gene: TRBJ1-5; v_gene: TRBV5-4; abundance: -; d_gene: -; CDR3nt: TGTGCCAGCAGCTTCGGCAGGGGTCAGCCCCAGCATTTT; CDR3aa: CASSFGRGQPQHF
j_gene: TRBJ2-1; v_gene: TRBV9; abundance: -; d_gene: TRBD2; CDR3nt: TGTGCCAGCAGCGCGCTAGCGGGGTCCTACAATGAGCAGTTCTTC; CDR3aa: CASSALAGSYNEQFF
j_gene: TRBJ2-1; v_gene: TRBV18; abundance: -; d_gene: -; CDR3nt: TGTGCCAGCTCACCACAACTAACGGGGTACAATGAGCAGTTCTTC; CDR3aa: CASSPQLTGYNEQFF
j_gene: TRBJ2-7; v_gene: TRBV5-1; abundance: -; d_gene: TRBD2; CDR3nt: TGCGCCAGCAGCTTGCCTAGCGGGGGGCATATTACCTACGAGCAGTACTTC; CDR3aa: CASSLPSGGHITYEQYF
j_gene: TRBJ2-4; v_gene: TRBV19; abundance: -; d_gene: -; CDR3nt: TGTGCCAGTAGTTACAGTATCAGAGGAACGGCTAACATTCAGTACTTC; CDR3aa: CASSYSIRGTANIQYF
j_gene: TRBJ2-3; v_gene: TRBV27; abundance: -; d_gene: -; CDR3nt: TGTGCCAGCAGTTTATACGGGGACCAACTGGATACGCAGTATTTT; CDR3aa: CASSLYGDQLDTQYF
j_gene: TRBJ2-7; v_gene: TRBV9; abundance: -; d_gene: -; CDR3nt: TGTGCCAGCAGCGTAGCGGAGGGCGAGCAGTACTTC; CDR3aa: CASSVAEGEQYF
j_gene: TRBJ1-1; v_gene: TRBV7-6; abundance: -; d_gene: -; CDR3nt: TGTGCCAGCAGCTTAGGAGGGGCGATGGCTGAAGCTTTCTTT; CDR3aa: CASSLGGAMAEAFF
j_gene: TRBJ2-3; v_gene: TRBV4-1; abundance: few; d_gene: -; CDR3nt: TGCGCCAGCAGCCTAACCGGGACTCCCGGGACGCAGTATTTT; CDR3aa: CASSLTGTPGTQYF
j_gene: TRBJ2-7; v_gene: TRBV7-2; abundance: -; d_gene: -; CDR3nt: TGTGCCAGCAGCTTAGGAACGGCGGACTTACGTCCGGAGCAGTACTTC; CDR3aa: CASSLGTADLRPEQYF
j_gene: TRBJ2-7; v_gene: TRBV9; abundance: -; d_gene: -; CDR3nt: TGTGCCAGCAGCGCTCACCGGGACACTGATATCTACGAGCAGTACTTC; CDR3aa: CASSAHRDTDIYEQYF
j_gene: TRBJ2-7; v_gene: TRBV7-8; abundance: -; d_gene: -; CDR3nt: TGTGCCAGCAGCTTCGCCCCTTCCTACGAGCAGTACTTC; CDR3aa: CASSFAPSYEQYF
j_gene: TRBJ2-1; v_gene: TRBV10-2; abundance: -; d_gene: TRBD2; CDR3nt: TGCGCCAGCAGTGAGTCGGGCGGGGGCTACAATGAGCAGTTCTTC; CDR3aa: CASSESGGGYNEQFF
j_gene: TRBJ1-1; v_gene: TRBV11-3; abundance: -; d_gene: -; CDR3nt: TGTGCCAGCAGCTTCTGGGATACTGAAGCTTTCTTT; CDR3aa: CASSFWDTEAFF
j_gene: TRBJ2-1; v_gene: TRBV14; abundance: -; d_gene: TRBD2; CDR3nt: TGTGCCAGCAGTCCTACCAGCGGGACTTACAATGAGCAGTTCTTC; CDR3aa: CASSPTSGTYNEQFF
j_gene: TRBJ1-1; v_gene: TRBV5-1; abundance: -; d_gene: -; CDR3nt: TGCGCCAGCAGCTTGGGACAGCGAACCACGAACACTGAAGCTTTCTTT; CDR3aa: CASSLGQRTTNTEAFF
j_gene: TRBJ2-5; v_gene: TRBV5-1; abundance: -; d_gene: TRBD2; CDR3nt: TGCGCCAGCAGCTTGGGTGCGGGGGGGCCAGAGACCCAGTACTTC; CDR3aa: CASSLGAGGPETQYF
j_gene: TRBJ1-6; v_gene: TRBV11-2; abundance: few; d_gene: TRBD1; CDR3nt: TGTGCCAGCAGCTCTCAGGGGGCTCTTTCACCCCTCCACTTT; CDR3aa: CASSSQGALSPLHF
j_gene: TRBJ2-7; v_gene: TRBV7-9; abundance: few; d_gene: -; CDR3nt: TGTGCCAGCGGACTACAGGGAGGAGACGAGCAGTACTTC; CDR3aa: CASGLQGGDEQYF
j_gene: TRBJ1-4; v_gene: TRBV30; abundance: -; d_gene: -; CDR3nt: TGTGCCTGCCCGGGACCGAATAATGAAAAACTGTTTTTT; CDR3aa: CACPGPNNEKLFF
j_gene: TRBJ1-1; v_gene: TRBV19; abundance: -; d_gene: TRBD1; CDR3nt: TGTGCCAGTAGTTCCAGGGGGTATCGGACTGAAGCTTTCTTT; CDR3aa: CASSSRGYRTEAFF
j_gene: TRBJ2-5; v_gene: TRBV11-3; abundance: -; d_gene: -; CDR3nt: TGTGCCAGCAGCTTAAACTTCGGAGAGACCCAGTACTTC; CDR3aa: CASSLNFGETQYF